Following are 17 T cell receptor beta chains from one sample sequenced in a study of T cells in Graves' hyperthyroidism and ophthalmopathy. What was amplified from RNA transcripts were TCR beta CDR3 regions. The HTBI primer set served for first-round RT-PCR of the TCR CDR3. TCRdb recomputed calls from the multiplex PCR reads with MiXCR, one row per CDR3 protein. The profile shows 250,000 to 300,000 distinct CDR3 sequences, 15% of them singletons. The specimen was blood. These receptors were taken from a woman aged 45-65 years with Graves' hyperthyroidism that later progressed to Graves' ophthalmopathy.

This clonotype was seen repeatedly, ten times or more. V is TRBV18 and J is TRBJ2-7; the D is unclear. The length of the CDR3 is 13 residues. V lost 6 bases and J lost 6, with 15 bases in between. Germline V CDR1 and CDR2: KGHSH, LQKENI. The CDR3 loop is CASSPGKDREQYF. Written as DNA, the CDR3 is TGTGCCAGCTCCCCTGGGAAGGACCGCGAGCAGTACTTC.

This clonotype was observed many times. The chain couples TRBV5-1 to TRBJ2-1; 12 bases are a match to TRBD2. Germline CDR1 reads SGHRS; CDR2 reads YFSETQ. V lost 4 bases and J lost 11; bases outside the gene matches: 4. The CDR3 length is 13 residues. CDR3 in amino acids: CASSRGLAGKQFF. The CDR3 DNA reads as TGCGCCAGCAGCAGAGGACTAGCGGGAAAGCAGTTCTTC.

This clonotype was found many times. The chain recombines TRBV7-2 with TRBJ2-3; D not resolved. CDR3 length: 14 amino acids. The V end lost 5 bases, the J end lost 4 bases, and 13 bases lay between the germline ends. Germline assignment: CDR1 SGHTA and CDR2 FQGNSA. CDR3: CASSPMLVADTQYF. CDR3 bases: TGTGCCAGCAGCCCAATGCTGGTGGCAGATACGCAGTATTTT. The full variable domain, in which reference TRBV7-2 and TRBJ2-3 provide the parts outside the CDR3, is GAGVSQSPSNKVTEKGKDVELRCDPISGHTALYWYRQSLGQGLEFLIYFQGNSAPDKSGLPSDRFSAERTGGSVSTLTIQRTQQEDSAVYLCASSPMLVADTQYFGPGTRLTVL.

This clonotype was picked up many times. In DNA form, the CDR3 reads TGTGCCAGCAGCTTGACAGGGATGGGGCAGCCCCAGCATTTT. This sequence encodes CASSLTGMGQPQHF. This rearrangement joins TRBV5-5 to TRBJ1-5; weak D call: TRBD1 (6 bases). This CDR3 has 14 amino acids. Trimming left V 1 base short and J 7 bases short, with 12 bases between. The germline gives CDR1 SGHKS, CDR2 YYEKEE (reference sequence).

V and J are TRBV12-3 or TRBV12-4 and TRBJ2-2; D is perhaps TRBD1 (5 bases). The germline V and J ends were trimmed by 3 bases and 7 bases, with 12 bases remaining between them. This CDR3 is built from 14 residues. This chain's CDR3 is CASSFGSQGGELFF. The CDR3 DNA reads TGTGCCAGCAGTTTCGGCTCTCAGGGCGGGGAGCTGTTTTTT.

The sample holds many counts of this clonotype. The V gene is TRBV27, the J gene TRBJ1-6, with 9 bases that match TRBD1. Germline CDR1 and CDR2: MNHEY and SMNVEV (reference sequence). This CDR3 region has 14 residues. Unmatched junction bases numbered 6, after V lost 6 bases and J lost 9 bases. Written as DNA, the CDR3 is TGTGCCAGCAGGATATTGACAGGGGGTTCACCCCTCCACTTT. As protein: CASRILTGGSPLHF.

This clonotype came up many times. The DNA for the CDR3 is TGCGCCAGCAGCTTTTTCTTCCCGGGAGGACAAGAGACCCAGTACTTC. Translated, it gives CASSFFFPGGQETQYF. This chain links TRBV5-1 with TRBJ2-5, with 7 bases lining up with TRBD2. Germline V gene data show CDR1 as SGHRS and CDR2 as YFSETQ. The CDR3 loop spans 16 amino acids. With 2 bases clipped from V and 2 bases from J, the junction kept 9 bases outside the gene matches.

This clonotype was detected ten times or more. The chain combines TRBV18 with TRBJ2-2; 9 bases are shared with TRBD2. V shed 3 bases and J 3 bases; nucleotides not matched to a gene: 8. The CDR3 has 17 residues. The germline gives CDR1 KGHSH, CDR2 LQKENI. For the CDR3, the DNA is TGTGCCAGCTCACCCTCTCATAGCGGGAGTGACACCGGGGAGCTGTTTTTT. Protein: CASSPSHSGSDTGELFF.

With regard to this clonotype: This clone may be a read error of a much larger clone one base away. The chain couples TRBV12-3 or TRBV12-4 to TRBJ2-2, with 14 positions matching TRBD2. The CDR3 sequence is 20 residues long. J lost 6 bases, V lost 8 bases, and 20 bases had no gene match. The CDR3 nucleotides are TGTGCCAGCCGCTCCCTGCCGGGACTAGCGGGAGTACGGAGCGCCGGGGAGCTGTTTTTT. This sequence encodes CASRSLPGLAGVRSAGELFF.

This clonotype was counted at least ten times. Written as DNA, the CDR3 is TGTGCCAGCAGCCCCGCTCAAGGGGGCTACGAGCAGTACTTC. This sequence encodes CASSPAQGGYEQYF. This rearrangement joins TRBV7-8 to TRBJ2-7; a weak D match, TRBD1 (6 bases). Germline CDR1 is SGHVS and CDR2 is FQNEAQ. V was cut by 5 bases and J by 3 bases, with 14 bases left in between. The CDR3 is 14 amino acids. Using reference TRBV7-8 and TRBJ2-7 for the parts outside the CDR3, the full variable domain is GAGVSQSPRYKVAKRGQDVALRCDPISGHVSLFWYQQALGQGPEFLTYFQNEAQLDKSGLPSDRFFAERPEGSVSTLKIQRTQQEDSAVYLCASSPAQGGYEQYFGPGTRLTVT.

This clonotype was counted many times. The CDR3 region is CASSDTGSSYEQYF. DNA of the CDR3: TGTGCCAGCAGTGATACAGGGTCCTCCTACGAGCAGTACTTC. The gene calls are TRBV27 and TRBJ2-7; D perhaps matches TRBD1 (6 bases). V gave up 5 bases and J gave up 0 bases, with 11 bases separating them. The CDR3 extends over 14 amino acids. Germline CDR1 reads MNHEY; CDR2 reads SMNVEV (reference sequence).

This clonotype appeared many times. This chain uses TRBV28 with TRBJ1-5, with 9 bases identical to TRBD1. The CDR3 is 15 amino acids. The trim removed 6 bases at V and 7 bases at J, leaving 10 bases unmatched. Germline CDR1 and CDR2: MDHEN and SYDVKM. CDR3 amino acids: CASSLGQGAGQPQHF. The DNA for the CDR3 is TGTGCCAGCAGCCTGGGACAGGGAGCGGGCCAGCCCCAGCATTTT.

This clonotype was observed many times. The chain combines TRBV2 with TRBJ1-5, with D unresolved. Germline CDR1 is SNHLY and CDR2 is FYNNEI. The CDR3 loop spans 12 amino acids. Trimming pared 4 bases from V and 4 bases from J, leaving 5 bases between. The CDR3 coding sequence is TGTGCCAGCAGTGGGCAGAATCAGCCCCAGCATTTT. Its translation: CASSGQNQPQHF.

In its sample, this clonotype was seen many times. J is TRBJ1-1 and V is TRBV7-9; D perhaps matches TRBD1 (6 bases). Germline loops: CDR1 SEHNR, CDR2 FQNEAQ (reference sequence). Trimming cost V 0 bases and J 3 bases, with 11 bases left between them. The CDR3 is 15 amino acids. The CDR3 region is CASSLAMGAHTEAFF. CDR3 DNA sequence: TGTGCCAGCAGCTTAGCGATGGGGGCGCACACTGAAGCTTTCTTT.

As to this clonotype: A clone one base away is much larger, so this may be a read error. The chain couples TRBV7-3 to TRBJ2-5; the match to TRBD2 covers 9 bases. V shed 2 bases, J shed 7 bases, and the junction held 5 bases outside the gene matches. Germline V gives CDR1 SGHTA, CDR2 FQGTGA. The CDR3 covers 14 residues. This CDR3 is CASSLDSGSGTQYF. The DNA of the CDR3 is TGTGCCAGCAGCTTAGATAGCGGGAGCGGGACCCAGTACTTC.

The chain couples TRBV7-9 to TRBJ2-2; 7 nucleotides match TRBD1. Looked up from germline, CDR1 is SEHNR and CDR2 is FQNEAQ (reference sequence). Trimming at V came to 7 bases and at J to 1 base, leaving 9 bases not matched to a gene. The CDR3 contains 16 residues. CDR3: CASIIPPGGNTGELFF. The CDR3 nucleotides read TGTGCCAGCATCATCCCCCCAGGGGGGAACACCGGGGAGCTGTTTTTT.

This clonotype has ten or more counts. The gene calls are TRBV28 and TRBJ1-4; D call uncertain. CDR1 and CDR2 from the germline V gene are MDHEN and SYDVKM. Trimming stripped 5 bases from V and 3 bases from J, with 7 bases between. The CDR3 is 13 residues long. The DNA for the CDR3 is TGTGCCAGCAGTAAAGAGTCTAATGAAAAACTGTTTTTT. Translation gives CASSKESNEKLFF.